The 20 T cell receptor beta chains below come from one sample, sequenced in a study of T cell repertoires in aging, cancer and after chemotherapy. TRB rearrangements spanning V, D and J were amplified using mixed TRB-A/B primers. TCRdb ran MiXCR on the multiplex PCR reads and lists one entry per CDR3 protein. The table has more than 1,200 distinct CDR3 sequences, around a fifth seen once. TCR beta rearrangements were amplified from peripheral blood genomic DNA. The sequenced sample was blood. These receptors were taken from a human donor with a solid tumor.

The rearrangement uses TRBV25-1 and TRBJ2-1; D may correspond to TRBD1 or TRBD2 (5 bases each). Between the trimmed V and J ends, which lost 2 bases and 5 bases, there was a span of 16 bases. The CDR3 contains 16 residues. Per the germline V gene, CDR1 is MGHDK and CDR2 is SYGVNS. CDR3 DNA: TGTGCCAGCAGTGAAAGAGTGGGACCCGTCGACAATGAGCAGTTCTTC. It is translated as CASSERVGPVDNEQFF.

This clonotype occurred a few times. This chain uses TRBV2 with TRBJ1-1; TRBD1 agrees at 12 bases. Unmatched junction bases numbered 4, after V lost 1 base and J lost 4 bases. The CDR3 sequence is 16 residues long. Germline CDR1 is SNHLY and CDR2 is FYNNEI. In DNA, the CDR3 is TGTGCCAGCAGTGAAGAGGGGACAGGGGGCTTCACTGAAGCTTTCTTT. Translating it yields CASSEEGTGGFTEAFF.

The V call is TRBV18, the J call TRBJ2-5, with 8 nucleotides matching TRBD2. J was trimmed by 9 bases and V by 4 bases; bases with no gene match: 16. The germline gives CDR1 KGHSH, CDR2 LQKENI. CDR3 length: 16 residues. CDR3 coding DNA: TGTGCCAGCTCACTACCGGGGGGGGGTCCTCCCAAGGCCCAGTACTTC. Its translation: CASSLPGGGPPKAQYF. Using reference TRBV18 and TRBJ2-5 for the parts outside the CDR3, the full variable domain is NAGVMQNPRHLVRRRGQEARLRCSPMKGHSHVYWYRQLPEEGLKFMVYLQKENIIDESGMPKERFSAEFPKEGPSILRIQQVVRGDSAAYFCASSLPGGGPPKAQYFGPGTRLLVL.

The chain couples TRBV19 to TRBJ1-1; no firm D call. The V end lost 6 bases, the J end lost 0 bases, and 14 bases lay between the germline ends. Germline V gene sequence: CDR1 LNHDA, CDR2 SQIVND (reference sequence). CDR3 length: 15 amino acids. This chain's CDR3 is CASRSGRLMNTEAFF. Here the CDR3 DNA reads TGTGCCAGTAGGAGCGGACGGTTGATGAACACTGAAGCTTTCTTT.

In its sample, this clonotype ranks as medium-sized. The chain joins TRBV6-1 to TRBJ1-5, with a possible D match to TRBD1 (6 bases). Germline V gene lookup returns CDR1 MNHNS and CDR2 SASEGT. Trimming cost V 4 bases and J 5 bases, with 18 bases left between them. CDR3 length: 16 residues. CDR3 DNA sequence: TGTGCCAGCAGTGTTATATTGGGGGCGGATCATCAGCCCCAGCATTTT. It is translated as CASSVILGADHQPQHF.

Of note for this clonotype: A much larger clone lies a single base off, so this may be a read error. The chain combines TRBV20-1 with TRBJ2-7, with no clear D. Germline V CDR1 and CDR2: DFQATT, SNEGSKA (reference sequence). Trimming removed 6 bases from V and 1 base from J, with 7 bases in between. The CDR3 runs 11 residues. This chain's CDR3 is CSAGLSYEQYV. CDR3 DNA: TGCAGTGCGGGCTTGTCCTACGAGCAGTACGTC.

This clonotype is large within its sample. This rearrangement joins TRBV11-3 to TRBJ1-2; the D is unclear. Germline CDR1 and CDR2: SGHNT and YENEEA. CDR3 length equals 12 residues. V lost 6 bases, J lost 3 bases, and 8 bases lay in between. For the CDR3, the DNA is TGTGCCAGCAGTGGGTCTGACTATGGCTACACCTTC. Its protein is CASSGSDYGYTF.

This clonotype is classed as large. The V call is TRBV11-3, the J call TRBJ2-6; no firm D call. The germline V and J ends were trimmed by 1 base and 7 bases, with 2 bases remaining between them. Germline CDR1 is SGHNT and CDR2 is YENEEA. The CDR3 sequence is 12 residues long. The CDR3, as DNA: TGTGCCAGCAGCTTAGCCGCCAACGTCCTGACTTTC. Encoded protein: CASSLAANVLTF.

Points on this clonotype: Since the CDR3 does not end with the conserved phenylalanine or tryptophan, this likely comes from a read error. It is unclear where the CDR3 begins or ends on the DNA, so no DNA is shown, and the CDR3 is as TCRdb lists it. CDR3 sequence: CASSEARYSPPHL. The V gene is TRBV6-5, the J gene TRBJ1-2; the table's D gene call, TRBD1, was not cross checked with the DNA. From germline, CDR1 is MNHEY and CDR2 SVGAGI. Both ends counted, the CDR3 spans 13 residues.

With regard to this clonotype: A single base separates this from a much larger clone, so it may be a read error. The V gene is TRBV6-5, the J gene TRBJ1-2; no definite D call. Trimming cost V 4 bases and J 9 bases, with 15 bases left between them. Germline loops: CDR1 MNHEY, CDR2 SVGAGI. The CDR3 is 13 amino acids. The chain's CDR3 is CASSSSVARSYTF. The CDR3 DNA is TGTGCCAGCAGTTCCTCAGTGGCCCGGAGCTACACCTTC.

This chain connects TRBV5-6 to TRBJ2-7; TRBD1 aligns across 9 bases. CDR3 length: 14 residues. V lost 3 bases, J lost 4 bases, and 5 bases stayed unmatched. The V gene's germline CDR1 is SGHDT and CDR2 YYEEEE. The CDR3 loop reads CASSWGTGTYEQYV. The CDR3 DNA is TGTGCCAGCAGCTGGGGGACAGGGACATACGAGCAGTACGTC.

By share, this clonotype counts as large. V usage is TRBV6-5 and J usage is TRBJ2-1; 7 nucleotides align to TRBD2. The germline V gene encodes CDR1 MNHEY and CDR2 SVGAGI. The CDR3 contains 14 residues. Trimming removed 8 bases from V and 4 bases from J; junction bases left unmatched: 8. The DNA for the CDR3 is TGTGCCAGCGCCCCGGCTAGCGGATACAATGAGCAGTTCTTC. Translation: CASAPASGYNEQFF.

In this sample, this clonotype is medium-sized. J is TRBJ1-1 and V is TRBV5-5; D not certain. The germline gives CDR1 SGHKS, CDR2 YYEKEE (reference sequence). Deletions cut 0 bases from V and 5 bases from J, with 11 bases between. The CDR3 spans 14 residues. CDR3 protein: CASSLVGRATEAFF. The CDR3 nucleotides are TGTGCCAGCAGCTTGGTGGGAAGAGCTACTGAAGCTTTCTTT.

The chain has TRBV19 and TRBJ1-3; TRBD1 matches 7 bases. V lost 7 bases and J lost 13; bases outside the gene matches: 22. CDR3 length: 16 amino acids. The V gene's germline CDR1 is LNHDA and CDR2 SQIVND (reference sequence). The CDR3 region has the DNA TGTGCCAGTAAAGGGGGCCCGGGGGCTTCTGGAAACATTATATATTTT. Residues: CASKGGPGASGNIIYF.

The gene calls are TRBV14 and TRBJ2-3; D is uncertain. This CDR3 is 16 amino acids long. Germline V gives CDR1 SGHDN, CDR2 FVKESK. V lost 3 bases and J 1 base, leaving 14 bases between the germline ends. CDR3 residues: CASSHVGNPRTDTQYF. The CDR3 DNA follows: TGTGCCAGCAGCCACGTAGGGAATCCCCGCACAGATACGCAGTATTTT.

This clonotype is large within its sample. CDR3: CSVGGTGGSNTEAFF. The DNA for the CDR3 is TGCAGCGTTGGAGGGACAGGGGGCTCTAACACTGAAGCTTTCTTT. The V call is TRBV29-1, the J call TRBJ1-1; 12 bases map to TRBD1. V shed 4 bases and J 2 bases; nucleotides not matched to a gene: 5. This CDR3 spans 15 amino acids. CDR1 is SQVTM, CDR2 ANQGSEA, per germline.

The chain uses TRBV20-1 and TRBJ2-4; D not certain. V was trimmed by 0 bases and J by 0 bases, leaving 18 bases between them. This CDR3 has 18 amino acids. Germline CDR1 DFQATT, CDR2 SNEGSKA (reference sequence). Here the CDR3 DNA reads TGCAGTGCTAGAGATCCGGCAGGCGATTCAGTAGCCAAAAACATTCAGTACTTC. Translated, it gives CSARDPAGDSVAKNIQYF.

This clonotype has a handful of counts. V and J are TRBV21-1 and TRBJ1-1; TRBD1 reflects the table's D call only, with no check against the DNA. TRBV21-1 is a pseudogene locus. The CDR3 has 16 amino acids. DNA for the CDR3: TGTGCCAGCAGCAGGGGGGGCCGGGTGTTGGGCACTGAAGCTTTCTTT. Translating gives CASSRGGRVLGTEAFF.

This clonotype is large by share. CDR3 loop: CATSRSLGTGNYEQYF. The CDR3, as DNA: TGTGCCACCAGCAGGTCCCTTGGGACAGGGAACTACGAGCAGTACTTC. The chain uses TRBV15 and TRBJ2-7, with 9 bases aligning to TRBD1. From germline, CDR1 is LNHNV and CDR2 YYDKDF (reference sequence). The CDR3 loop spans 16 amino acids. V dropped 3 bases and J dropped 3; count of bases not matched to a gene: 9.

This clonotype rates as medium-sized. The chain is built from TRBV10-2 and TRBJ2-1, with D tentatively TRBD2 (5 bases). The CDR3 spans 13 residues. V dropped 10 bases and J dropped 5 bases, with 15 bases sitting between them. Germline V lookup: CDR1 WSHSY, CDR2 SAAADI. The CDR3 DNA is TGCGCCACACAATGGGAGCCGGACAATGAGCAGTTCTTC. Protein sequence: CATQWEPDNEQFF.